This TCR beta chain is drawn from a study of blood T cell repertoires in COVID-19 (dated by TCRdb to about 2020). Describing the broader study: Collaborator samples came from the United States, Italy and Spain and covered acute and convalescent phases of COVID-19. The material from the prospective study consisted of cDNA or gDNA derived from T cells, B-cell-depleted T cells, or PBMCs. Subjects who had been exposed to COVID-19, were actively infected with it, or had recovered from it provided the deeply sampled blood TCRbeta repertoires that made up the dataset. The repertoires were released in a freely available public database intended as a resource for research on the immune response to SARS-CoV-2. The samples were drawn from two sources: the first 160 participants of the ongoing ImmuneRACE study, and 1,254 subjects contributed by 6 global collaborators. Nearly every sample came with metadata listing a de-identified subject ID, COVID-19 status, age in years and sex. Where available, HLA class I and class II types were obtained from metadata supplied by the sample provider rather than from assay-based typing. What the authors observed across the whole study: The quantity of clinical and demographic metadata differed by source and by participant and was supplied without curation.

TCRbeta CDR3 regions were amplified from genomic DNA using the immunoSEQ Assay, a bias-controlled multiplex PCR. Regarding the original processing steps: The number of nucleated cells in each sample was estimated by amplification of reference gene primers within the assay. To quantify the absolute abundance of each unique TCRbeta CDR3 rearrangement, sequence reads were collapsed and filtered. For each sample, productive Simpson clonality was calculated by taking the square root of Simpson's diversity index across productive rearrangements. In its TCRdb copy, this immuneACCESS table keeps in-frame sequences only and misses some clones. Where compared with another copy, unresolved V genes explain less than half of these, and the others have no known cause. V and J calls and clone size follow that table, whereas D and trimming were derived from the DNA. The table for this sample lists more than 200,000 clones; about 87% of them were counted only once. The ten top clones hold more than 4.5% of the sample.

On this clone: There is no known antigen for this receptor. Base-call qualities are not available, and no considerably larger clone is one nucleotide away.

Germline trimming: 1 base from V, 4 bases from J; junction bases outside gene matches: 9. CDR1 and CDR2 (KGHSY, FQNENV) derive from the germline V gene. The CDR3 runs 16 amino acids, cysteine and phenylalanine included. Only the CDR3 part of the read is kept: 48 bases, read in frame from the first base. In Seattle, one collaborating source enrolled patients while the infection was active and tracked those patients longitudinally over the course of disease. Collaborating institutions collected whole blood in K2EDTA tubes following their own protocols. Collaborator samples were shipped for TCRbeta analysis as frozen whole blood, isolated PBMCs, or DNA extracted from either sample type.

Recombination joined TRBV16 with TRBJ2-7; the central 8 bases match TRBD2. The sequence was collected from a woman aged 55-75 years with COVID-19, enrolled during active disease. The sequenced material came from peripheral blood. The DNA reads as follows: TGTGCCAGCAGCCAATTCCCCGCGGGAGGTTCGTACGAGCAGTACTTC. Its coded protein is CASSQFPAGGSYEQYF.